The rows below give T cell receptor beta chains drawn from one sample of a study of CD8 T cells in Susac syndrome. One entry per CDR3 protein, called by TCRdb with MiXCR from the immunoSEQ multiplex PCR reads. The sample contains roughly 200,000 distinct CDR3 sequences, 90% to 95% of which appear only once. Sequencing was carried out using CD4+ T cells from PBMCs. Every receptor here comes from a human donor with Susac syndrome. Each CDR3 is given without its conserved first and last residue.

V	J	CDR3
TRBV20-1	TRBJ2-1	SARDSLSRAMSSNEQF
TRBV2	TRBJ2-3	ASSERQGRTDTQY
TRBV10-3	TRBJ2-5	AISVARGGETQY
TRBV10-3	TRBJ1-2	AISHNHGQAYGYT
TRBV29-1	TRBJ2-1	SVDTSSNEQF
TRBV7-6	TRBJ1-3	ASSSGGGVGNTIY
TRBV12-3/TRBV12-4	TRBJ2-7	ASSRTGEQNEQY
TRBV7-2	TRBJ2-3	ASSLWDTDTQY
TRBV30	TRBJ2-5	AWRHSGAVGETQY
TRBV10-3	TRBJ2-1	AISEFLALNNEQF
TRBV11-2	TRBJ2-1	ASSLVGVHNEQF
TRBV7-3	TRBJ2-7	ASTGGAYEQY
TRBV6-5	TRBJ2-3	ASSQTYGGNTQY
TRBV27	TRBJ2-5	ASSLRGTQY